This T cell receptor (beta chain) was recorded in a study of Ad26.COV2.S vaccination and SARS-CoV-2 variants. Turning to the study itself: In the study, Ad26.COV2.S was injected intramuscularly once, or twice 56 days apart.

The CDR3 has 15 amino acids. Germline V CDR1 and CDR2: SGHDT, YYEEEE. V was trimmed by 6 bases and J by 5 bases, leaving 20 bases between them. Study conclusions and caveats: People who got the vaccine had more spike-specific TCR breadth than people who got placebo. For non-spike TCRs, breadth in vaccine recipients resembled that in placebo recipients.

The treatment denotes: over 15 received Ad26.COV2.S at low or high dose, single or two shots; about 5 received placebo; per-sample allocation not given. Following the first vaccine or placebo injection, samples were taken on day 63. Vaccination employed an Ad26 vector expressing the Wuhan-strain SARS-CoV-2 spike. The method was immunoSEQ multiplex PCR; TCRdb's version includes in-frame clones alone and lacks a portion of them. The repertoire holds about 680,000 clones, with 80% to 90% as singletons. As for this clone: Antigen: not known.

The sequence was collected from a person between 18 and 59 years old who received the Ad26.COV2.S COVID-19 vaccine or a placebo. Sequenced material: peripheral blood, taken in a trial of Ad26.COV2.S vaccine versus placebo. J is TRBJ1-2 and V is TRBV5-6; a possible D gene is TRBD1 (6 bases). DNA for the CDR3: TGTGCCAGCACCCGAAGAGGGGGTGATGGATATGGCTACACCTTC. This encodes CASTRRGGDGYGYTF.